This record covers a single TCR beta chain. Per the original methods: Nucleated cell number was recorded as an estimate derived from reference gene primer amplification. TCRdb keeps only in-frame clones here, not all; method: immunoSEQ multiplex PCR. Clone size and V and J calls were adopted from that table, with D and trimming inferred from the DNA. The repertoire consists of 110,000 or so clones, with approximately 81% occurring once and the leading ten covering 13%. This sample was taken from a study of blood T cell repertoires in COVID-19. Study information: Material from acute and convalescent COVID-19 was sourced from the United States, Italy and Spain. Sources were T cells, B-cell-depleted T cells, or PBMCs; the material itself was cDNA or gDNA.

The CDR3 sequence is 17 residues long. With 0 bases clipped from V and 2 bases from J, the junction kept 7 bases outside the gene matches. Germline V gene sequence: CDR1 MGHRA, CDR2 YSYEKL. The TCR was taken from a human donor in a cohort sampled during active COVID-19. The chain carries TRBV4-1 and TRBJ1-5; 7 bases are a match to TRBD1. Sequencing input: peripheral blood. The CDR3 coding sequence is TGCGCCAGCAGCCAAGATGGGGCAGGGGGTCGCAATCAGCCCCAGCATTTT. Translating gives CASSQDGAGGRNQPQHF.